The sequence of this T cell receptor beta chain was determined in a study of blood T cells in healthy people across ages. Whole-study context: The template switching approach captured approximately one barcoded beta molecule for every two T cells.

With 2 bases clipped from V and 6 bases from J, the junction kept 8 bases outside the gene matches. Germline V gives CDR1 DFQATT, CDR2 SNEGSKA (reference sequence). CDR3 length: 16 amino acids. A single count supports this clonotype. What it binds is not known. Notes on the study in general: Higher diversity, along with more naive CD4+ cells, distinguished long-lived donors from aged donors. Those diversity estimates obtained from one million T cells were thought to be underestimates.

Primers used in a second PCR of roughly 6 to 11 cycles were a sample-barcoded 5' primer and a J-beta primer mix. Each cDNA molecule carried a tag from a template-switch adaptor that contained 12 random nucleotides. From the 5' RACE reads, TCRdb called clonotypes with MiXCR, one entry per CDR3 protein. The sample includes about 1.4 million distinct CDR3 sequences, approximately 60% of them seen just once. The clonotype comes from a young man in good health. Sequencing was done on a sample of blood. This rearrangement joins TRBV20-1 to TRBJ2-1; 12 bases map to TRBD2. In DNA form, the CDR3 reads TGCAGTGCTAGATCCCTGACTAGCGGGAGCGGCAATGAGCAGTTCTTC. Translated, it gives CSARSLTSGSGNEQFF.